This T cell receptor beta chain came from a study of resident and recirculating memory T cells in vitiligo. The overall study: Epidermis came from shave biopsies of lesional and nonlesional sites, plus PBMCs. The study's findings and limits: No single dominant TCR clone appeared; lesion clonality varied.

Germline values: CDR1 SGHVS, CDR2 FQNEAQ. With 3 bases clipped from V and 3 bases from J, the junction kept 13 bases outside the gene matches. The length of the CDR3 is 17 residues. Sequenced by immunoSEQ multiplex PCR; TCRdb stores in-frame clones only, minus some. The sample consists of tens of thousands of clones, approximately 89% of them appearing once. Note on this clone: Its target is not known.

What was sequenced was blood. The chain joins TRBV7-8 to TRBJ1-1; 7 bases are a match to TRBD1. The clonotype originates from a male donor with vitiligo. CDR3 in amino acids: CASSFTPGQRGDTEAFF. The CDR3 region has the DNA TGTGCCAGCAGCTTTACGCCGGGACAGAGAGGGGACACTGAAGCTTTCTTT.